The 18 T cell receptor beta chains reported below all come from one sample, sequenced in a study of low-dose radiotherapy and immunotherapy resistance in tumors. TRAV and TRBV primers primed cDNA for both TCRalpha and TCRbeta. Amplification, which lasted around 20 PCR cycles, used a constant-region primer and V-primer adapter to amplify TCRs. TCRdb re-derived calls from the reads in MiXCR, one entry per CDR3 protein. The sample consists of over 15,000 distinct CDR3 sequences, about 74% of them appearing once. These receptor sequences come from a human donor with advanced metastatic prostate, ovarian, gallbladder or colorectal cancer (not recorded which). This table probably holds off-target reads from a library built for another chain.

The V gene is TRBV12-3 or TRBV12-4, the J gene TRBJ1-5; the D is unclear. This CDR3 region has 12 residues. V shed 7 bases and J shed 5 bases, with 9 bases lying between them. Written as DNA, the CDR3 is TGTGCCAGCAAGCGGGAGTATCAGCCCCAGCATTTT. Translation gives CASKREYQPQHF.

The chain couples TRBV2 to TRBJ2-1; tentative D call: TRBD2 (6 bases). The CDR3 spans 18 residues. The germline V and J ends were trimmed by 2 bases and 3 bases, with 20 bases remaining between them. CDR1 and CDR2 (germline): SNHLY, FYNNEI. DNA for the CDR3: TGTGCCAGCAGTGAAAAGAGGGCGGGACCCCTGAGCTACAATGAGCAGTTCTTC. This gives the protein CASSEKRAGPLSYNEQFF.

V is TRBV5-1 and J is TRBJ2-4, with D unresolved. The V end was cut by 0 bases, the J end by 6 bases, with 10 bases between. Germline V gene lookup returns CDR1 SGHRS and CDR2 YFSETQ. This CDR3 comprises 14 residues. CDR3 protein: CASSLDGSGNIQYF. The DNA for the CDR3 is TGCGCCAGCAGCTTGGATGGGTCGGGAAACATTCAGTACTTC.

V and J are TRBV27 and TRBJ2-3, with a tentative D call TRBD1 (5 bases). Per germline, CDR1 MNHEY and CDR2 SMNVEV (reference sequence). The V end lost 6 bases, the J end lost 4 bases, and 8 bases lay between the germline ends. The CDR3 runs 12 residues. CDR3 nucleotides: TGTGCCAGCAGCACAGGCCCAGATACGCAGTATTTT. This codes for CASSTGPDTQYF.

This rearrangement joins TRBV29-1 to TRBJ2-3; D may correspond to TRBD1 or TRBD2 (5 bases each). This CDR3 comprises 12 residues. V lost 6 bases to trimming and J lost 5 bases, with 12 bases between them. CDR1 is SQVTM, CDR2 ANQGSEA, per germline. This CDR3 reads CSVEHGGDTQYF. CDR3 sequence (DNA): TGCAGCGTGGAGCATGGGGGAGATACGCAGTATTTT.

This clonotype appeared a few times. V usage is TRBV30 and J usage is TRBJ1-1, with D unresolved. The CDR3 has 13 amino acids. V was clipped by 2 bases and J by 1 base, with 8 bases between them. Germline-derived CDR1 and CDR2 are GTSNPN and SVGIG (reference sequence). CDR3 bases: TGTGCCTGGAGTTCACGGGCGAACACTGAAGCTTTCTTT. This translates into CAWSSRANTEAFF.

This clonotype was seen once. This chain joins TRBV5-1 and TRBJ2-7; D not certain. Germline CDR1 and CDR2: SGHRS and YFSETQ. The CDR3 contains 14 residues. Deletions cut 1 base from V and 3 bases from J, with 11 bases between. The CDR3 is CASSLFPGDYEQYF. CDR3 nucleotides: TGCGCCAGCAGCTTGTTTCCAGGAGACTACGAGCAGTACTTC.

The chain employs TRBV11-2 and TRBJ1-2; TRBD1 aligns across 7 bases. This CDR3 comprises 14 residues. Germline CDR1 is SGHAT and CDR2 is FQNNGV. The V gene end was trimmed by 6 bases and the J gene end by 2 bases; junction bases not matched to a gene: 6. The CDR3 nucleotides are TGTGCCAGCAGTGTGACAGGGCCCAACTATGGCTACACCTTC. Translating it yields CASSVTGPNYGYTF.

The V gene is TRBV23-1, the J gene TRBJ2-7; D gene uncertain. Being an ORF, TRBV23-1 has a function that is uncertain. Trimming removed 5 bases at V and 5 bases at J, with 10 bases between. This CDR3 is built from 12 residues. Here the CDR3 reads CASSVVYHEQYF. The DNA of the CDR3 is TGCGCCAGCAGTGTGGTCTATCACGAGCAGTACTTC.

The CDR3 reads CASSLVTDSPLHF. The CDR3 coding sequence is TGCGCCAGCAGCTTGGTAACGGATTCACCCCTCCACTTT. The chain uses TRBV5-1 and TRBJ1-6; the D is unclear. V was clipped by 0 bases and J by 8 bases, with 6 bases between them. Germline lookup yields CDR1 SGHRS and CDR2 YFSETQ. This CDR3 region has 13 residues.

This chain uses TRBV5-1 with TRBJ2-2; D uncertain. Trimming shortened V by 4 bases and J by 5 bases, and 6 bases separated the two germline ends. CDR3 length: 12 amino acids. The V gene's germline CDR1 is SGHRS and CDR2 YFSETQ. As DNA, the CDR3 is TGCGCCAGCAGCGCCGGGACCGGGGAGCTGTTTTTT. Translated: CASSAGTGELFF.

The rearrangement links TRBV6-6 to TRBJ1-2; D gene ambiguous. This CDR3 spans 12 amino acids. V was clipped by 2 bases and J by 6 bases, with 7 bases between them. CDR1 MNHNY and CDR2 SVGAGI come from the germline V gene (reference sequence). The chain's CDR3 is CASSYPLDGYTF. CDR3 in DNA: TGTGCCAGCAGTTACCCCTTGGATGGCTACACCTTC.

The chain employs TRBV3-1 and TRBJ2-1; 10 bases are shared with TRBD2. The CDR3 loop spans 15 amino acids. Germline V lookup: CDR1 LGHDT, CDR2 YNNKEL (reference sequence). The V gene end was trimmed by 2 bases and the J gene end by 6 bases; junction bases not matched to a gene: 4. CDR3 bases: TGTGCCAGCAGCCAATCGTCTAGCGGGGGCAATGAGCAGTTCTTC. It specifies CASSQSSSGGNEQFF.

The rearrangement joins TRBV12-3 or TRBV12-4 to TRBJ1-1, with 8 nucleotides matching TRBD1. The CDR3 is 14 amino acids. The trim removed 1 base at V and 10 bases at J, leaving 8 bases unmatched. The chain's CDR3 is CASSLVRATGGAFF. The CDR3 DNA reads TGTGCCAGCAGTTTAGTAAGGGCAACAGGGGGAGCTTTCTTT.

The chain has TRBV5-1 and TRBJ1-2, with D possibly matching TRBD1 (5 bases). Germline V CDR1 and CDR2: SGHRS, YFSETQ. Trimming took 5 bases from V and 7 from J, leaving 15 bases between them. This CDR3 is 13 amino acids long. In DNA, the CDR3 is TGCGCCAGCAGAAAAAACCAGGGAAGTGGCTACACCTTC. It encodes CASRKNQGSGYTF.

The chain joins TRBV27 to TRBJ2-2; 10 bases line up with TRBD1. This CDR3 region has 23 residues. The V segment lost 4 bases and the J segment 0 bases; nucleotides outside the gene matches: 23. CDR1 is MNHEY and CDR2 is SMNVEV in the germline V gene (reference sequence). CDR3: CASSYRGQGGNLNPNANTGELFF. CDR3 nucleotides: TGTGCCAGCAGTTATAGAGGACAGGGGGGCAATCTTAACCCGAACGCGAACACCGGGGAGCTGTTTTTT.

This clonotype was detected only a few times. The rearrangement joins TRBV5-6 to TRBJ1-2; D is perhaps TRBD1 (5 bases). CDR3 length: 15 amino acids. Germline V gives CDR1 SGHDT, CDR2 YYEEEE. Trimming cost V 4 bases and J 2 bases, with 15 bases left between them. CDR3 sequence reads: CASSGGTSGNYGYTF. CDR3 DNA sequence: TGTGCCAGCAGCGGAGGGACGAGCGGAAACTATGGCTACACCTTC.

This clonotype was recorded a few times. The V call is TRBV14, the J call TRBJ2-1, with 10 bases identical to TRBD2. With 2 bases clipped from V and 5 bases from J, the junction kept 9 bases outside the gene matches. CDR1 SGHDN and CDR2 FVKESK come from the germline V gene. This CDR3 spans 17 amino acids. Here the CDR3 DNA reads TGTGCCAGCAGCCAAAAAGTTGTGCTAGCGGGGGACAATGAGCAGTTCTTC. Protein: CASSQKVVLAGDNEQFF.